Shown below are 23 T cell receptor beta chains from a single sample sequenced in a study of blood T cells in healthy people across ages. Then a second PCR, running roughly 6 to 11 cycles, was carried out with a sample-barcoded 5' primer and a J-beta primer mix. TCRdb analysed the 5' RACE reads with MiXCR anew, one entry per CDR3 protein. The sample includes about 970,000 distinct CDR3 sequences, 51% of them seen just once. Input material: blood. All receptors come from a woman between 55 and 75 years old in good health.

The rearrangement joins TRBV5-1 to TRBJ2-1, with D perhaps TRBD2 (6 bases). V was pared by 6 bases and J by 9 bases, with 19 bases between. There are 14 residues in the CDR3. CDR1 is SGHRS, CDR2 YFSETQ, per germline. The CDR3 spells CASNPGASAPEQFF. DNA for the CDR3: TGCGCCAGCAACCCCGGGGCTAGCGCCCCTGAGCAGTTCTTC.

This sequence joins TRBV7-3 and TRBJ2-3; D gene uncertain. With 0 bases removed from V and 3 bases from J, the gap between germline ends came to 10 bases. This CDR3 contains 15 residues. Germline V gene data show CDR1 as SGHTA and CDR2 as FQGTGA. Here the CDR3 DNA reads TGTGCCAGCAGCTTAACGGGTATTACAACAGATACGCAGTATTTT. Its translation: CASSLTGITTDTQYF.

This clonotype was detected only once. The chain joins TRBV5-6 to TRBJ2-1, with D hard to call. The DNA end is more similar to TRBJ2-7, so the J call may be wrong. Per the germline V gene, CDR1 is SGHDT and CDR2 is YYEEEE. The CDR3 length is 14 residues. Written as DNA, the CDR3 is TGTGCCAGCAGCCAACTCGGAACGTACTACGAGCAGTACTTC. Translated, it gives CASSQLGTYYEQYF.

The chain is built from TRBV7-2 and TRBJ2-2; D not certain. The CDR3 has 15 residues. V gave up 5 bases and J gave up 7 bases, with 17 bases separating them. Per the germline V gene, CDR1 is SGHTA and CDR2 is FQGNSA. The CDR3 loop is CASSLGYGDGGELFF. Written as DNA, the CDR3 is TGTGCCAGCAGCCTAGGGTACGGCGATGGCGGGGAGCTGTTTTTT.

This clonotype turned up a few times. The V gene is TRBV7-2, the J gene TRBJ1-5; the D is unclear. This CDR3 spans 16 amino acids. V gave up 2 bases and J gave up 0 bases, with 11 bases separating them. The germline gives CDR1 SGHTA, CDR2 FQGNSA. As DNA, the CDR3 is TGTGCCAGCAGCTTATACCTGGTGAATAGCAATCAGCCCCAGCATTTT. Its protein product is CASSLYLVNSNQPQHF. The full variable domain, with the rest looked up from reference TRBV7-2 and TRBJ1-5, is GAGVSQSPSNKVTEKGKDVELRCDPISGHTALYWYRQSLGQGLEFLIYFQGNSAPDKSGLPSDRFSAERTGGSVSTLTIQRTQQEDSAVYLCASSLYLVNSNQPQHFGDGTRLSIL.

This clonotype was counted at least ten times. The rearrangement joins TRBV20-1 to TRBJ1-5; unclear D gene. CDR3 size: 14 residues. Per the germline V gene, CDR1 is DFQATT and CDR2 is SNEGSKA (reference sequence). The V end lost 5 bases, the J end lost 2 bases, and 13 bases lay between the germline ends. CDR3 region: CSAFNRPGNQPQHF. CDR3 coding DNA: TGCAGTGCTTTTAACCGGCCGGGCAATCAGCCCCAGCATTTT.

The CDR3 nucleotides are TGCAGTGCTAGACAGGTGGGGGCGGACACTGAAGCTTTCTTT. Translated: CSARQVGADTEAFF. The rearrangement joins TRBV20-1 to TRBJ1-1, with D possibly being TRBD1 (6 bases). In germline, CDR1 is DFQATT, CDR2 SNEGSKA (reference sequence). Trimming took off 2 bases at V and 3 bases at J, with 13 bases between the two ends. This CDR3 has 14 residues.

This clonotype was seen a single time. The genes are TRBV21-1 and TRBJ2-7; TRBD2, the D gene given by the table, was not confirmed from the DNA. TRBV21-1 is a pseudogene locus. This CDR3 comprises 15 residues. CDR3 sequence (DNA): TGTGCCAGCCCCCGAGAACGGGAGGCCCGGAACGAGCAGTACTTC. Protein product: CASPREREARNEQYF.

The CDR3 DNA sequence: TGTGCCAGCGTCTACTGGGGGAACTCCTACGAGCAGTACTTC. It encodes CASVYWGNSYEQYF. V gene TRBV28 combines with J gene TRBJ2-7; the D call may be TRBD1 or TRBD2 (5 bases each). The CDR3 covers 14 residues. Germline V gene data show CDR1 as MDHEN and CDR2 as SYDVKM. Trimming stripped 8 bases from V and 0 bases from J, with 14 bases between.

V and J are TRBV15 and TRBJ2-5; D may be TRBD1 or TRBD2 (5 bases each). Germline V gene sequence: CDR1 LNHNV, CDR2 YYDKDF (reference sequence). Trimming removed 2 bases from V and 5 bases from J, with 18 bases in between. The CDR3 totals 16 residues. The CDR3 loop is CATSRPGNRRDETQYF. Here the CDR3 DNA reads TGTGCCACCAGCAGACCGGGCAACCGAAGGGACGAGACCCAGTACTTC.

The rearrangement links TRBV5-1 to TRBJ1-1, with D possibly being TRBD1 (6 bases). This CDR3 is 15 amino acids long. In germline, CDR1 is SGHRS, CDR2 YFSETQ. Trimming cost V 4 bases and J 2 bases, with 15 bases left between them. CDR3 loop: CASSLPGGENTEAFF. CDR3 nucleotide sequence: TGCGCCAGCAGCCTCCCGGGGGGCGAAAACACTGAAGCTTTCTTT.

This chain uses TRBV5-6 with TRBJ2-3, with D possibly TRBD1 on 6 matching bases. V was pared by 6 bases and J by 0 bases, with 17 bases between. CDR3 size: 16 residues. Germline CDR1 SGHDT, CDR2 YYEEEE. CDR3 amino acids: CASTDLGQRSTDTQYF. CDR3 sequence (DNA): TGTGCCAGCACCGACCTCGGACAGAGGAGCACAGATACGCAGTATTTT. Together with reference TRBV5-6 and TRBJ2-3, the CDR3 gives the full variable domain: DAGVTQSPTHLIKTRGQQVTLRCSPKSGHDTVSWYQQALGQGPQFIFQYYEEEERQRGNFPDRFSGHQFPNYSSELNVNALLLGDSALYLCASTDLGQRSTDTQYFGPGTRLTVL.

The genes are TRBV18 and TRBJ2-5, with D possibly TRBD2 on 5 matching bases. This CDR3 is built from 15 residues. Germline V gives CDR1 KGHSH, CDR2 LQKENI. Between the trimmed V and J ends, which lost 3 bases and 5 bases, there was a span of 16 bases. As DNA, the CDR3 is TGTGCCAGCTCACCGGACCTCCTAGCCTCCGAGACCCAGTACTTC. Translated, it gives CASSPDLLASETQYF.

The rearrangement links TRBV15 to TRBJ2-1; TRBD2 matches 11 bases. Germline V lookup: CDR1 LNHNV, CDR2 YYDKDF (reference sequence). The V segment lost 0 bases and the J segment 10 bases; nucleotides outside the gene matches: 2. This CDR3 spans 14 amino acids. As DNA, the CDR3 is TGTGCCACCAGCAGAGATCTAGCGGGAGGCGAGCAGTTCTTC. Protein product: CATSRDLAGGEQFF.

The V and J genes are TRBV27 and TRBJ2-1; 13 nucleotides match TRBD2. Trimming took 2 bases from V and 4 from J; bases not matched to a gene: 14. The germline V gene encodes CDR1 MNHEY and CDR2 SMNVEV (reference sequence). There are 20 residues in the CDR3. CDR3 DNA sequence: TGTGCCAGCAGTTTACGACCGGGACTAGCGGGAAGGGTGGTGTACAATGAGCAGTTCTTC. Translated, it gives CASSLRPGLAGRVVYNEQFF.

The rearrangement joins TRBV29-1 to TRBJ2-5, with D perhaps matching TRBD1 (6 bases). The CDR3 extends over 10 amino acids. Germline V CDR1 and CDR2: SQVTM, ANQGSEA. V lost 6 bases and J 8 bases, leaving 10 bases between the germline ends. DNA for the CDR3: TGCAGCGTGGGACACAGCACCCAGTACTTC. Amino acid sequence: CSVGHSTQYF.

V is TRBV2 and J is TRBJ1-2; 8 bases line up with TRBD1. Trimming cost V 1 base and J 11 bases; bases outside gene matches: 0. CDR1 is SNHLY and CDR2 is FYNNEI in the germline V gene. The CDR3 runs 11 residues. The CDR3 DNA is TGTGCCAGCAGTGAAGGGACAGGGTACACCTTC. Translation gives CASSEGTGYTF.

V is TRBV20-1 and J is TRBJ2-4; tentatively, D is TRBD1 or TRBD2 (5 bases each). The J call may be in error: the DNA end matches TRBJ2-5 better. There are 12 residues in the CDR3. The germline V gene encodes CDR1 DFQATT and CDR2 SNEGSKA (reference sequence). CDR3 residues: CSANPRGETQYF. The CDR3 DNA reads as TGCAGTGCCAACCCGAGGGGAGAGACCCAGTACTTC.

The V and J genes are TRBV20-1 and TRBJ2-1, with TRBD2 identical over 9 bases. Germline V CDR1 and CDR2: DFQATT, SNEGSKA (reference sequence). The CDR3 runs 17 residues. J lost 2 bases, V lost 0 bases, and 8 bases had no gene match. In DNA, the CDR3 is TGCAGTGCTAGAGATAGTAGTAGCGGGGGAACCTACAATGAGCAGTTCTTC. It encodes CSARDSSSGGTYNEQFF.

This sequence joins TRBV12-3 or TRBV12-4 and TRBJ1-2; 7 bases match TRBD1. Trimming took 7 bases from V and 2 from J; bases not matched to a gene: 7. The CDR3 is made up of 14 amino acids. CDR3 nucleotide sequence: TGTGCCAGCACCGAAAAACAGGGGAACTATGGCTACACCTTC. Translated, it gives CASTEKQGNYGYTF.

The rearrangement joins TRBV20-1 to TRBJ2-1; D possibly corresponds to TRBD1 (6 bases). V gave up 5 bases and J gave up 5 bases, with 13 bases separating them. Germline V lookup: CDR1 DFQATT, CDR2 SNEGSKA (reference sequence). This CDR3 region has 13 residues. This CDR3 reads CSASRTVNNEQFF. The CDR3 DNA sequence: TGCAGTGCTTCAAGGACAGTAAACAATGAGCAGTTCTTC.

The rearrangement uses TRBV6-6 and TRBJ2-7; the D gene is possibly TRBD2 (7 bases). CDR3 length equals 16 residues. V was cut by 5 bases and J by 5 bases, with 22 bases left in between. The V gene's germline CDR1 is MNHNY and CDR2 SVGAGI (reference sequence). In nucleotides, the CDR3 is TGTGCCAGCAGTCTAGCCGTAGGGGGAGGGCTCCACGAGCAGTACTTC. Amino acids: CASSLAVGGGLHEQYF.

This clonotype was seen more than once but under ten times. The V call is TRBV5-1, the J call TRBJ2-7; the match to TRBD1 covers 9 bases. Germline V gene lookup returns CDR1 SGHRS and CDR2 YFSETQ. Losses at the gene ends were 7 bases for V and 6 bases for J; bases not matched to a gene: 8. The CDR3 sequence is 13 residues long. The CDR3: CASGGTGFSEQYF. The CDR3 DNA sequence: TGCGCCAGCGGCGGGACAGGGTTCTCCGAGCAGTACTTC.